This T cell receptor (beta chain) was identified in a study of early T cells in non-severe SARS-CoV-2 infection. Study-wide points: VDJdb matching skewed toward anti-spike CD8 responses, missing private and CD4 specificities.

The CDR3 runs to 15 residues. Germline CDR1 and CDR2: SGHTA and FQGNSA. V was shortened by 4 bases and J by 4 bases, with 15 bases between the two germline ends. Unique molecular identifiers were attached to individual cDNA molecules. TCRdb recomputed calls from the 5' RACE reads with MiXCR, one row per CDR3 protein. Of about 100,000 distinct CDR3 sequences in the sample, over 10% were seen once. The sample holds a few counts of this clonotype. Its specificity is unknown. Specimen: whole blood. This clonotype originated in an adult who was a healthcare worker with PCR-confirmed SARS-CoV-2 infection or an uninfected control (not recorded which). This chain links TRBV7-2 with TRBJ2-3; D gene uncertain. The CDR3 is CASSSRTHSADTQYF. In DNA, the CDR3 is TGTGCCAGCAGCTCCAGGACCCATTCGGCAGATACGCAGTATTTT.